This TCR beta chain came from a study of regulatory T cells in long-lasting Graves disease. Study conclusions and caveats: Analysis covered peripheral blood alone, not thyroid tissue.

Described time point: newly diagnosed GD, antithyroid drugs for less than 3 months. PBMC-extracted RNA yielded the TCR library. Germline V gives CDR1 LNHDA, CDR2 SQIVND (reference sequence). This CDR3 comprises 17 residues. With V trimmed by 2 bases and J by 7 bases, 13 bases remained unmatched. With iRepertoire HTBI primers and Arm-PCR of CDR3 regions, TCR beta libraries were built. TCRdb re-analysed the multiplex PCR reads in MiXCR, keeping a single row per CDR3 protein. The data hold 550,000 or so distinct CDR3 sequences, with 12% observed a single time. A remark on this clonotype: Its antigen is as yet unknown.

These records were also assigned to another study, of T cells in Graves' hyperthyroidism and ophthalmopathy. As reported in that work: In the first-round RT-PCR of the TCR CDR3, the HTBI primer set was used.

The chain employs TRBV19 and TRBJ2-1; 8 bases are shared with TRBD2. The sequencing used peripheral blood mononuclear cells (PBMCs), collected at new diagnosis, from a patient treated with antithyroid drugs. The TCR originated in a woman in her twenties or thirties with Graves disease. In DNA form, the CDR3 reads TGTGCCAGTAGTATACGGAGCGGGAGAGCGAGTGTGAATGAGCAGTTCTTC. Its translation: CASSIRSGRASVNEQFF.